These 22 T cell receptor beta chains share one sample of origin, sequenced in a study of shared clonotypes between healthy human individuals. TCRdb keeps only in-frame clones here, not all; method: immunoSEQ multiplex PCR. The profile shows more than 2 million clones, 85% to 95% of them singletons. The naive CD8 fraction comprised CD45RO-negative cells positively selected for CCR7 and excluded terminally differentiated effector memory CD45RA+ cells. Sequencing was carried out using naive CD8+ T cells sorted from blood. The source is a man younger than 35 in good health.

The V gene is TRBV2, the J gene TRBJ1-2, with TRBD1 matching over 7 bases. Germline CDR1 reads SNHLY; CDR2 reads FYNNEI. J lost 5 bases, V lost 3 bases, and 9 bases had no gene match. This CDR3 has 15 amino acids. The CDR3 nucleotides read TGTGCCAGCAGTGACGGGGCAGGGGGTCAATATGGCTACACCTTC. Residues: CASSDGAGGQYGYTF.

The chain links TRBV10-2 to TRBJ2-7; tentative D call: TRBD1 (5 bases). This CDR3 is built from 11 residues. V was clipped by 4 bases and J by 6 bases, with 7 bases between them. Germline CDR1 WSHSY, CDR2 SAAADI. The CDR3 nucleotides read TGCGCCAGCAGTGTTACAGGCGAGCAGTACTTC. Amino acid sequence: CASSVTGEQYF.

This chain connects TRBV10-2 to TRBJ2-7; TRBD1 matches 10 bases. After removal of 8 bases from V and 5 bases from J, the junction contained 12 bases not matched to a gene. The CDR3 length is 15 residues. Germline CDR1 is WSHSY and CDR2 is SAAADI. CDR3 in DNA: TGCGCCAGCGGCCGGGACAGGGGAGGTTGGAACGAGCAGTACTTC. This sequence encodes CASGRDRGGWNEQYF.

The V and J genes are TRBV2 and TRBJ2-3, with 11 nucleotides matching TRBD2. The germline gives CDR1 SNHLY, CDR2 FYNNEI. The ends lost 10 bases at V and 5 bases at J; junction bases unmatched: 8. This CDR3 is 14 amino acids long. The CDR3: CATGTSGPGDTQYF. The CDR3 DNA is TGTGCCACCGGGACTAGCGGCCCCGGAGATACGCAGTATTTT.

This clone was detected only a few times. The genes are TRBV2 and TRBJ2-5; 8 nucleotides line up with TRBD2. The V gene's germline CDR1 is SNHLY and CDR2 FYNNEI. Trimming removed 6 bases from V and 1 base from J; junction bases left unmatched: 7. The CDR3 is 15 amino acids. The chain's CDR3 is CASRRGAHGQETQYF. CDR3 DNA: TGTGCCAGCAGGCGGGGGGCGCATGGCCAAGAGACCCAGTACTTC. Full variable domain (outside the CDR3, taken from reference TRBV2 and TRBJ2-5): EPEVTQTPSHQVTQMGQEVILRCVPISNHLYFYWYRQILGQKVEFLVSFYNNEISEKSEIFDDQFSVERPDGSNFTLKIRSTKLEDSAMYFCASRRGAHGQETQYFGPGTRLLVL.

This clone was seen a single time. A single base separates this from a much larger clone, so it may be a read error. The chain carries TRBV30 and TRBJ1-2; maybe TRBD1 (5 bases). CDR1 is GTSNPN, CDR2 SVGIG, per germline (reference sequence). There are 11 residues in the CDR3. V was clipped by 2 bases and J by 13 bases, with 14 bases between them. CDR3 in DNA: TGTGCCTGGAGTACGACAGCCTTGAGCACCTTC. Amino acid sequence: CAWSTTALSTF. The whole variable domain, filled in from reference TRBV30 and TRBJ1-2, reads SQTIHQWPATLVQPVGSPLSLECTVEGTSNPNLYWYRQAAGRGLQLLFYSVGIGQISSEVPQNLSASRPQDRQFILSSKKLLLSDSGFYLCAWSTTALSTFGSGTRLTVV.

The CDR3: CASSDPAGIWETQYF. For the CDR3, the DNA is TGTGCCAGCAGTGACCCAGCGGGAATTTGGGAGACCCAGTACTTC. The V gene is TRBV28, the J gene TRBJ2-5, with 7 nucleotides matching TRBD2. Germline loops: CDR1 MDHEN, CDR2 SYDVKM. This CDR3 has 15 residues. V trimming: 5 bases; J trimming: 5 bases; junction bases outside the gene matches: 11.

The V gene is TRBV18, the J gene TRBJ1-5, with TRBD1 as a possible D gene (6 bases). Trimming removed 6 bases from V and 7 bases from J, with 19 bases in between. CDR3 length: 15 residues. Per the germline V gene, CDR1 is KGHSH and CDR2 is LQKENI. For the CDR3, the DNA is TGTGCCAGCTCGACAGACAGGTCAGGAGGGCAGCCCCAGCATTTT. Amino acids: CASSTDRSGGQPQHF.

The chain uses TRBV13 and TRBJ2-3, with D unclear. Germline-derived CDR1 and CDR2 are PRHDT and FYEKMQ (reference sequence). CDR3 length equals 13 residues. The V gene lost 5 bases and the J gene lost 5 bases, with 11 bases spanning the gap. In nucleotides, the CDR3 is TGTGCCAGCAGCCTCCGCAAGGGAGATACGCAGTATTTT. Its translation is CASSLRKGDTQYF. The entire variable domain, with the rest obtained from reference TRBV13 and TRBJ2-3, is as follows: AAGVIQSPRHLIKEKRETATLKCYPIPRHDTVYWYQQGPGQDPQFLISFYEKMQSDKGSIPDRFSAQQFSDYHSELNMSSLELGDSALYFCASSLRKGDTQYFGPGTRLTVL.

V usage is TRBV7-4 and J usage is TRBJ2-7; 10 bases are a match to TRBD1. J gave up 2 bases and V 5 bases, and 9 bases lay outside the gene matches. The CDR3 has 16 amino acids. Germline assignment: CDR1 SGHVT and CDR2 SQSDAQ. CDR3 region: CASSLRDRGITYEQYF. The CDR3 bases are TGTGCCAGCAGCCTCAGGGACAGGGGAATTACCTACGAGCAGTACTTC.

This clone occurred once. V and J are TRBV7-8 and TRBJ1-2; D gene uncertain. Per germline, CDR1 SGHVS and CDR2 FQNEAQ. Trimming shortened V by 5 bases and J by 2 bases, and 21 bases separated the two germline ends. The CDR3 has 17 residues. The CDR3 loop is CASSPLVHSLTNYGYTF. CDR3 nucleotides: TGTGCCAGCAGCCCACTGGTCCACAGCCTTACAAACTATGGCTACACCTTC.

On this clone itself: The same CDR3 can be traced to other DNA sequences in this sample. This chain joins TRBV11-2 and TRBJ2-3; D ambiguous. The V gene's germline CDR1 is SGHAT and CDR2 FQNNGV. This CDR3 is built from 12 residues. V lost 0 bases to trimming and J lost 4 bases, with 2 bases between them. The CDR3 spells CASSLDPDTQYF. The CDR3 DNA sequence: TGTGCCAGCAGCTTAGATCCAGATACGCAGTATTTT.

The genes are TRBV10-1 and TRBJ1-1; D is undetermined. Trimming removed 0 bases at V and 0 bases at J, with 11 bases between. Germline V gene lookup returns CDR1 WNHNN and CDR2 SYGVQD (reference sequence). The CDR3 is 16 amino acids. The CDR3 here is CASSESLEGMNTEAFF. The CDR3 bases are TGCGCCAGCAGTGAGTCCCTCGAGGGAATGAACACTGAAGCTTTCTTT.

CDR3 sequence: CASSEGRANEKLFF. CDR3 nucleotide sequence: TGTGCCAGCAGTGAAGGGAGGGCTAATGAAAAACTGTTTTTT. J is TRBJ1-4 and V is TRBV2; no definite D call. CDR1 and CDR2 (germline): SNHLY, FYNNEI. Deletions cut 1 base from V and 3 bases from J, with 6 bases between. CDR3 length equals 14 residues.

DNA for the CDR3: TGTGCCAGCAGCTTCCAGGGACAGACTATATTGGGTGGCTACACCTTC. The encoded protein is CASSFQGQTILGGYTF. V usage is TRBV13 and J usage is TRBJ1-2, with 7 positions matching TRBD1. V was pared by 3 bases and J by 7 bases, with 14 bases of the junction left unmatched. This CDR3 has 16 amino acids. From germline, CDR1 is PRHDT and CDR2 FYEKMQ (reference sequence).

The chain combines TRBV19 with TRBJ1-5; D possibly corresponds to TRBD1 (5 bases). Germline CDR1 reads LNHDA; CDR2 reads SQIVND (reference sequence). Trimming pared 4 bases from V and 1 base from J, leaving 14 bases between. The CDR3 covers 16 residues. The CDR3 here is CASSTLGAGSNQPQHF. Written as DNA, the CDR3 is TGTGCCAGTAGTACCCTCGGGGCAGGGAGCAATCAGCCCCAGCATTTT.

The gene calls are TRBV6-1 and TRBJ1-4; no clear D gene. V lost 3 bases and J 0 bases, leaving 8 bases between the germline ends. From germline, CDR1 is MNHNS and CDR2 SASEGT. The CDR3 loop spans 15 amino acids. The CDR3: CASSEAIATNEKLFF. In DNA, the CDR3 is TGTGCCAGCAGTGAGGCCATTGCAACTAATGAAAAACTGTTTTTT.

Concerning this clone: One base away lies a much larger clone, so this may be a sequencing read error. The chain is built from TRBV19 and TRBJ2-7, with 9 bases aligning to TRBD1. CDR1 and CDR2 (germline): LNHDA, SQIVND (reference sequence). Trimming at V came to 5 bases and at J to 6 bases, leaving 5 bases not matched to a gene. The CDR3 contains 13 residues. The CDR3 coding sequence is TGTGCCAGTAGTCCGGGACAGGGCTTCGAGCAGTACTTC. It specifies CASSPGQGFEQYF.

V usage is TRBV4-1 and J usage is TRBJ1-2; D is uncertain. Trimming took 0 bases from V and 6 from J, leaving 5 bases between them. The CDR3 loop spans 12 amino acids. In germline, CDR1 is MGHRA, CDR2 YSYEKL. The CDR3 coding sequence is TGCGCCAGCAGCCAAGACAACGATGGCTACACCTTC. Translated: CASSQDNDGYTF.

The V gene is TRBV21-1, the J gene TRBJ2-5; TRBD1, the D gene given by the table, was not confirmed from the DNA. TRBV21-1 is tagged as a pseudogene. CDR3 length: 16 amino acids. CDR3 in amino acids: CASSKTGTGGEETQYF. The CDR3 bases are TGTGCCAGCAGCAAGACCGGGACAGGGGGTGAAGAGACCCAGTACTTC.

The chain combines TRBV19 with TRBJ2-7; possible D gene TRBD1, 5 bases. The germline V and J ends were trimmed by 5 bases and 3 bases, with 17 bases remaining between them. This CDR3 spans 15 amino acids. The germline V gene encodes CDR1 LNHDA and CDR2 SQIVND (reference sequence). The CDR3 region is CASSPSRVMRYEQYF. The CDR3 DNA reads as TGTGCCAGTAGTCCGTCCAGGGTGATGCGCTACGAGCAGTACTTC. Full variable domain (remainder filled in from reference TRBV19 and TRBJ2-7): DGGITQSPKYLFRKEGQNVTLSCEQNLNHDAMYWYRQDPGQGLRLIYYSQIVNDFQKGDIAEGYSVSREKKESFPLTVTSAQKNPTAFYLCASSPSRVMRYEQYFGPGTRLTVT.

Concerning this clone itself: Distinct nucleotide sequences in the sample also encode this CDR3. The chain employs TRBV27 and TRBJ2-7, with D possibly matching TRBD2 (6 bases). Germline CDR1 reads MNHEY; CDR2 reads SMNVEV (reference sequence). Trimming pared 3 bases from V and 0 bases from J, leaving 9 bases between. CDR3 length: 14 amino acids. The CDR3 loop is CASSFGTASYEQYF. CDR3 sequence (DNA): TGTGCCAGCAGTTTCGGGACTGCCTCCTACGAGCAGTACTTC.